This entry is about one T cell receptor (beta chain). The time point was: newly diagnosed GD, antithyroid drugs for less than 3 months. RNA isolated from PBMCs was used to make the TCR library. The source of the sample is a study of regulatory T cells in long-lasting Graves disease. The TCR beta library used iRepertoire HTBI primers with Arm-PCR amplification of CDR3. TCRdb re-analysed the multiplex PCR reads in MiXCR, keeping a single row per CDR3 protein. The sample consists of around 500,000 distinct CDR3 sequences, about 13% of them appearing once. V was trimmed by 3 bases and J by 0 bases, leaving 15 bases between them. The CDR3 spans 16 residues. Germline V gene sequence: CDR1 ENHRY, CDR2 SYGVKD. The same sample was also used in a study of T cells in Graves' hyperthyroidism and ophthalmopathy.

This TCR was sampled from a man aged 30 to 45 with Graves disease. This chain links TRBV10-3 with TRBJ2-7, with D possibly TRBD2 on 7 matching bases. The source was peripheral blood mononuclear cells (PBMCs), collected at new diagnosis, from a patient treated with antithyroid drugs. In DNA form, the CDR3 reads TGTGCCATCAGTGAACTTACAGGGAGGGACTCCTACGAGCAGTACTTC. Residues: CAISELTGRDSYEQYF.